This is a list of T cell receptor beta chains from one sample in a study of OX40 agonist ivuxolimab in advanced cancers. Some clones are missing from TCRdb's copy, which holds only in-frame ones; the method was immunoSEQ multiplex PCR. The sample comprises about 73,000 clones, about 90% of which are singletons, and 0.4% to 0.65% rests with the top ten. The specimen comprised CD4+ or CD8+ T cells sorted from blood, sampled in a trial of the OX40 agonist ivuxolimab. These receptors all come from an adult with an advanced solid tumor such as melanoma, head and neck, liver or kidney cancer. CDR3s include the opening cysteine and the closing phenylalanine or tryptophan. A D gene is named only where the DNA matches it firmly. The listing skips clone size in some rows; elsewhere it reads once, few, many or a size class.

few	TRBV11-3	TRBJ1-3	.	TGTGCCACCACCGGGGGCTCTGGAAACACCATATATTTT	CATTGGSGNTIYF
.	TRBV6-1	TRBJ2-1	.	TGTGCCCTACGAGCTGCGGGCATGAACAATGAGCAGTTCTTC	CALRAAGMNNEQFF
.	TRBV5-1	TRBJ2-2	TRBD2	TGCGCCAGCAGCGTAGTAGCGGGAGGAACCGGGGAGCTGTTTTTT	CASSVVAGGTGELFF
.	TRBV27	TRBJ2-7	.	TGTGCCAGCCAACACATCGACTCCTACGAGCAGTACTTC	CASQHIDSYEQYF
.	TRBV5-1	TRBJ2-3	.	TGCGCCAGCAGCTTGGGACCACATACGCAGTATTTT	CASSLGPHTQYF
.	TRBV7-3	TRBJ2-5	TRBD2	TGTGCCAGCAGCTCAGCGGGAGGGCCTGAGACCCAGTACTTC	CASSSAGGPETQYF
once	TRBV6-1	TRBJ2-1	.	TGTGCCAGCAGACCCAGCGGCGCCTACAATGAGCAGTTCTTC	CASRPSGAYNEQFF
.	TRBV7-2	TRBJ2-1	.	TGTGCCAGCAGCTTAGCGTCTTGGACAGAATACAATGAGCAGTTCTTC	CASSLASWTEYNEQFF
.	TRBV6-1	TRBJ2-3	.	TGTGCCAGCAATCAGCGGAGTAGCACAGATACGCAGTATTTT	CASNQRSSTDTQYF
.	TRBV19	TRBJ1-1	.	TGTGCCAGTAGTAGGGCAGGGACCATGAACACTGAAGCTTTCTTT	CASSRAGTMNTEAFF
few	TRBV7-6	TRBJ2-1	.	TGTGCCAGCAGCTTAGGTCAGGGGACTTACAATGAGCAGTTCTTC	CASSLGQGTYNEQFF
once	TRBV28	TRBJ2-7	.	TGTGCCAGCAGTTTAGGGTCCTACGAGCAGTACTTC	CASSLGSYEQYF
.	TRBV2	TRBJ1-1	.	TGTGCCAGCTCTGTTGGAGGATTCAATGAAGCTTTCTTT	CASSVGGFNEAFF
.	TRBV7-9	TRBJ2-4	.	TGTGCCAGCAGCTCCGACTTTTCCCCCTTTCAGTACTTC	CASSSDFSPFQYF
.	TRBV11-3	TRBJ2-1	TRBD2	TGTGCCAGCAGCTTAGCGGGAGGGCGCTACAATGAGCAGTTCTTC	CASSLAGGRYNEQFF
.	TRBV5-4	TRBJ2-7	TRBD2	TGTGCCAGCAGCCAAGGGACTAGCGGGACCTCCGACGAGCAGTACTTC	CASSQGTSGTSDEQYF
.	TRBV18	TRBJ2-5	.	TGTGCCAGCTCACCACAACAAATCGAGACCCAGTACTTC	CASSPQQIETQYF
.	TRBV7-9	TRBJ1-4	TRBD1	TGTGCCAGCAGCCGACAGGGGTTTAATGAAAAACTGTTTTTT	CASSRQGFNEKLFF
.	TRBV15	TRBJ1-4	.	TGTGCCACCAGCAGAGAGGGATACGAAAAACTGTTTTTT	CATSREGYEKLFF
.	TRBV6-1	TRBJ1-4	.	TGTGCCAGCAGACTTATAGGGGGGGGTGAAAAACTGTTTTTT	CASRLIGGGEKLFF
once	TRBV18	TRBJ2-7	.	TGTGCCAGCTCACCAAGAGTAGGAGGGGGGCTCACCTACGAGCAGTACTTC	CASSPRVGGGLTYEQYF
.	TRBV7-8	TRBJ1-5	TRBD1	TGTGCCAGCAGCCCACGACAGGGAGGTCATAATCAGCCCCAGCATTTT	CASSPRQGGHNQPQHF
once	TRBV5-4	TRBJ1-2	.	TGTGCCAGCAGCTCTGACAGCCTCTATGGCTACACCTTC	CASSSDSLYGYTF
.	TRBV19	TRBJ1-1	.	TGTGCCAGTTCGGGACGGATGAACACTGAAGCTTTCTTT	CASSGRMNTEAFF
few	TRBV5-6	TRBJ1-3	.	TGTGCCAGCAGCTTGGGACAGGGAAACACCATATATTTT	CASSLGQGNTIYF
.	TRBV19	TRBJ2-1	.	TGTGCCAGTAGTAAGGGACCCAGCGAGGGTGAGCAGTTCTTC	CASSKGPSEGEQFF
.	TRBV30	TRBJ2-3	.	TGTGCCTGGAGTACCCCGGGGGAGGATACGCAGTATTTT	CAWSTPGEDTQYF
once	TRBV4-1	TRBJ2-2	TRBD2	TGCGCCAGCAGCCAAGCCCCCTTAGGCGGCGGGGGGGGAGGTATCGGGGAGCTGTTTTTT	CASSQAPLGGGGGGIGELFF
.	TRBV5-6	TRBJ2-3	.	TGTGCCAGCAGCTTGGCCGTCCCACTGACCACAGATACGCAGTATTTT	CASSLAVPLTTDTQYF
.	TRBV19	TRBJ1-1	.	TGTGCCAGTACTGAGAGGGGTGGGAACACTGAAGCTTTCTTT	CASTERGGNTEAFF
.	TRBV7-6	TRBJ2-7	.	TGTGCCAGCAGCTTAGTCCTAGACTACGAGCAGTACTTC	CASSLVLDYEQYF
.	TRBV7-9	TRBJ2-3	TRBD2	TGTGCCAGCAGCCCCCCGGGACTAGCGGGAGTCGCCACAGATACGCAGTATTTT	CASSPPGLAGVATDTQYF
few	TRBV25-1	TRBJ2-3	.	TGTGCCAGCGCCAGCGGTGGTGATACGCAGTATTTT	CASASGGDTQYF
.	TRBV2	TRBJ2-3	TRBD2	TGTGCCAGCGGGACTAGTATGGGGACAGATACGCAGTATTTT	CASGTSMGTDTQYF
few	TRBV27	TRBJ2-7	.	TGTGCCAGCCGGACCCCCCTGGGCGAGCAGTACTTC	CASRTPLGEQYF
.	TRBV30	TRBJ1-5	TRBD1	TGTGCCTGGAGCCGGACAGGGGATCAGCCCCAGCATTTT	CAWSRTGDQPQHF
.	TRBV10-3	TRBJ2-2	TRBD1	TGTGCCATCAGTCGGACAGGGGAGGACGGGGAGCTGTTTTTT	CAISRTGEDGELFF
.	TRBV6-6	TRBJ1-3	.	TGTGCCAGCAGTGTGACCGTTTCTGGAAACACCATATATTTT	CASSVTVSGNTIYF
.	TRBV28	TRBJ2-7	TRBD1	TGTGCCAGCCACCGCGGGGGACAGGGAGCCTACGAGCAGTACTTC	CASHRGGQGAYEQYF
once	TRBV4-1	TRBJ2-3	TRBD2	TGCGCCAGCAGCCGCCCGACTAGCGGGAGGAGGGATACGCAGTATTTT	CASSRPTSGRRDTQYF
.	TRBV4-2	TRBJ2-3	TRBD2	TGTGCCAGCAGCCAAGAGTCTAGCGGAGGCACAGATACGCAGTATTTT	CASSQESSGGTDTQYF
.	TRBV25-1	TRBJ2-7	.	TGTGCCAGCAGTGTTAAGGCCGGGACGGAGACCGCCTACGAGCAGTACTTC	CASSVKAGTETAYEQYF
.	TRBV15	TRBJ2-7	.	TGTGCCACCAGCAGCCCCCCTCCGTACGAGCAGTACTTC	CATSSPPPYEQYF
.	TRBV5-4	TRBJ2-3	.	TGTGCCAGCAGCCCCGACAGAAACACAGATATGCAGTATTTT	CASSPDRNTDMQYF
.	TRBV19	TRBJ2-3	.	TGTGCCACCGGGGTCCGCACAGATACGCAGTATTTT	CATGVRTDTQYF
.	TRBV6-5	TRBJ2-1	TRBD2	TGTGCCAGCAGTTACTCTAGCGGGGTCTACAATGAGCAGTTCTTC	CASSYSSGVYNEQFF
.	TRBV5-1	TRBJ1-2	.	TGCGCCAGCACTCGGGACCGGTACTATGGCTACACCTTC	CASTRDRYYGYTF
.	TRBV6-1	TRBJ1-1	TRBD1	TGTGCCAGCAGGGACAGGGCAGCCACTGAAGCTTTCTTT	CASRDRAATEAFF
.	TRBV6-6	TRBJ1-1	TRBD1	TGTGCCAGCAGTTATGGGGACAGGCTTAACACTGAAGCTTTCTTT	CASSYGDRLNTEAFF
.	TRBV18	TRBJ1-2	.	TGTGCCAGCTCCCCAGACCCGGGTTCGAACTATGGCTACACCTTC	CASSPDPGSNYGYTF
.	TRBV7-7	TRBJ2-5	TRBD1	TGTGCTAGCAGCTCGACCGGGACAGGCCAAGAGACCCAGTACTTC	CASSSTGTGQETQYF
once	TRBV30	TRBJ1-2	.	TGTGCCTGGAGTGTTAGGCCCCAGTCGAGCTACACCTTC	CAWSVRPQSSYTF
.	TRBV19	TRBJ2-2	.	TGTGCCAGTAGTCCCCGGGGCTTAGGGCCCGGGGAGCTGTTTTTT	CASSPRGLGPGELFF